This record covers a single TCR beta chain. The data are from a study of blood T cell repertoires in COVID-19. Study background: Sources were T cells, B-cell-depleted T cells, or PBMCs; the material itself was cDNA or gDNA.

The CDR3 spans 13 residues. The junction had 3 bases not matched to a gene; V was cut back by 5 bases and J by 3 bases. Authors' methods: Reference gene primers were amplified, and this amplification served to estimate nucleated cell counts. The repertoire was sequenced with immunoSEQ multiplex PCR; TCRdb's copy has only in-frame clones and lacks some. V and J calls and clone size are those listed in that table; D and trimming were worked out from the DNA. The sample records approximately 77,000 clones, approximately 76% being singletons. V usage is TRBV12-3 or TRBV12-4 and J usage is TRBJ1-1; TRBD1 agrees at 7 bases. Sequencing was done on a sample of peripheral blood. This clonotype originated in a man between 65 and 85 years old with active or convalescent COVID-19. The CDR3 DNA reads TGTGCCAGCAGTCTCGACAGGGACACTGAAGCTTTCTTT. It yields the protein CASSLDRDTEAFF.